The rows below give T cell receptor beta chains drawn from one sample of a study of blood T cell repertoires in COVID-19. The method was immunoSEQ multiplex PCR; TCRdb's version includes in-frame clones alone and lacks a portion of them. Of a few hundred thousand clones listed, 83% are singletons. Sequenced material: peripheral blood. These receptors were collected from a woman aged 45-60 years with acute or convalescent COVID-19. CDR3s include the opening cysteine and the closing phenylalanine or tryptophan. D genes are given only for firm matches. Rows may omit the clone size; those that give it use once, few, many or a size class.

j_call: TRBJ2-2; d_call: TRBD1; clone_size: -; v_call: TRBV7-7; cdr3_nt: TGTGCCAGCAGCTTAAATCAACAGGGGGCGGGCACCGGGGAGCTGTTTTTT; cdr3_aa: CASSLNQQGAGTGELFF
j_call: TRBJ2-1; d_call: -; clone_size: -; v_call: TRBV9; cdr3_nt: TGTGCCAGCAGCGTATTGGGCGATGAGCAGTTCTTC; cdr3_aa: CASSVLGDEQFF
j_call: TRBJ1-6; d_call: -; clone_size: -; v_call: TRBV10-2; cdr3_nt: TGCGCCAGCAGTGACCAATCACCCCTCCACTTT; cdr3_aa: CASSDQSPLHF
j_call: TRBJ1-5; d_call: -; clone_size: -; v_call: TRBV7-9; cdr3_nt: TGTGCCAGCAGCGGCGGGGTCCAGCCCCAGCATTTT; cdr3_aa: CASSGGVQPQHF
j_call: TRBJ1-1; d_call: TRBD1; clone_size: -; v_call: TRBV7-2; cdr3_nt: TGTGCCAGCAGCTTAGGACAGGGGAACACTGAAGCTTTCTTT; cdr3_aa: CASSLGQGNTEAFF
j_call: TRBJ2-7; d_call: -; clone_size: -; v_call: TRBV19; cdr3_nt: TGTGCCAGTAGTATCCGGCAGCGGAGCTCCTACGAGCAGTACTTC; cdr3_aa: CASSIRQRSSYEQYF
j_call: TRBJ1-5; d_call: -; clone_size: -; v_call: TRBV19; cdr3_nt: TGTGCCAGTAGTGGAAGGACAGAATCTAGCAATCAGCCCCAGCATTTT; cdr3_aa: CASSGRTESSNQPQHF
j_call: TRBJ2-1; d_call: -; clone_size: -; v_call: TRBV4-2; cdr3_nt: TGTGCCAGCAGTAACGGGGCAGGGGACTACAATGAGCAGTTCTTC; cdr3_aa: CASSNGAGDYNEQFF
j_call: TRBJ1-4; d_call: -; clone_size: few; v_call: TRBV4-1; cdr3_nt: TGCGCCAGCAGCCTAGCCGTCGGAGGCGGGGATGAAAAACTGTTTTTT; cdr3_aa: CASSLAVGGGDEKLFF
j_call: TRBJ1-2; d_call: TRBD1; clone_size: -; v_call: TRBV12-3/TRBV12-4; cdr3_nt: TGTGCCAGCAGTCGGACAGGGGGACTTGGCTACACCTTC; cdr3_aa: CASSRTGGLGYTF
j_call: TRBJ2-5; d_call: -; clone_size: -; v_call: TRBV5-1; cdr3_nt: TGCGCCAGCAGCTTGGCTCAGGGAATAGAGACCCAGTACTTC; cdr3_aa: CASSLAQGIETQYF
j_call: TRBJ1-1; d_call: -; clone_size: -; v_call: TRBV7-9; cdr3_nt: TGTGCCAGCAGCTTAGGGTGGACCTCGGGGGGCACTGAAGCTTTCTTT; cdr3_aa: CASSLGWTSGGTEAFF
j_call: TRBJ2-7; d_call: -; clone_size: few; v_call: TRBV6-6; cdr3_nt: TGTGCCGTTAGGACAATGTACGAGCAGTACTTC; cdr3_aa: CAVRTMYEQYF
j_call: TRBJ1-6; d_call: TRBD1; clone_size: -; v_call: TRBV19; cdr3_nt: TGTGCCAGTAGTATCCGGCAGGGGGCGAGCTCCTATAATTCACCCCTCCACTTT; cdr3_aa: CASSIRQGASSYNSPLHF
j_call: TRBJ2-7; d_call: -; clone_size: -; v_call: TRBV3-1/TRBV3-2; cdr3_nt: TGTGCCAGCAGCCAAGACCCAGGTGGCTACGAGCAGTACTTC; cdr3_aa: CASSQDPGGYEQYF
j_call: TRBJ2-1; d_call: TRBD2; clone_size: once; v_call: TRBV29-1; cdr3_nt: TGCAGCGTTGAGCCCGTAATAGCGGGGGAGCAGTTCTTC; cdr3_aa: CSVEPVIAGEQFF
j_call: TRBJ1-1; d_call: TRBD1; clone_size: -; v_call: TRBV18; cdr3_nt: TGTGCCAGCTCACTACGGACAGGGGTGAACACTGAAGCTTTCTTT; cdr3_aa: CASSLRTGVNTEAFF
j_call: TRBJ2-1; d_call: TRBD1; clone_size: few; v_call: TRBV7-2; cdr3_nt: TGTGCCAGCAGCCCGGGACAGGGAAATTACAATGAGCAGTTCTTC; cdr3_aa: CASSPGQGNYNEQFF
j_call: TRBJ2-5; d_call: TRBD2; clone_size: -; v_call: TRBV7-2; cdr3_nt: TGTGCCAGCAGCTCAGAGCGGGGGGGCCTACAGACCCAGTACTTC; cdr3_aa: CASSSERGGLQTQYF
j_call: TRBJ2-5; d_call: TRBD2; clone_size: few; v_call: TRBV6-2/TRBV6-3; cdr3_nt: TGTGCCAGCAGTTCACTAGCGGGAAACTCAGAGACCCAGTACTTC; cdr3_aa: CASSSLAGNSETQYF
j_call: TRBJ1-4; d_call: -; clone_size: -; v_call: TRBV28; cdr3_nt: TGTGCCAGCAGGACAAGAGACAGAATAAATGAAAAACTGTTTTTT; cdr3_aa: CASRTRDRINEKLFF
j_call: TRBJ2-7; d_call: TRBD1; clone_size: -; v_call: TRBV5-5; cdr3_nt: TGTGCCAGCAGCCATAAGGACAGGGGGCCTGTCGAGCAGTACTTC; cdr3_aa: CASSHKDRGPVEQYF
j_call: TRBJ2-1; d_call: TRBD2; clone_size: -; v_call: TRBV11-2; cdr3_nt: TGTGCCAGCAGCTCCGGGACTAGCGGGAGGGCCTTCGTTGAGCAGTTCTTC; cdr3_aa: CASSSGTSGRAFVEQFF
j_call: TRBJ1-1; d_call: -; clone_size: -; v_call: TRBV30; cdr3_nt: TGTGCCTGGATTGGTTACGACAGGTCCCGGCGCGCTGAAGCTTTCTTT; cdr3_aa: CAWIGYDRSRRAEAFF
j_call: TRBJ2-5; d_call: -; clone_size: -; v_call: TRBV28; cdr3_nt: TGTGCCAGCAGCAAGCTGACGGGAGCTCAAGAGACCCAGTACTTC; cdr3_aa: CASSKLTGAQETQYF
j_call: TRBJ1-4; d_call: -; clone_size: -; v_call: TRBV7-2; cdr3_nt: TGTGCCAGCAGCTTAGGGTTCGGGGTTGGAGAAAAACTGTTTTTT; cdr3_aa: CASSLGFGVGEKLFF
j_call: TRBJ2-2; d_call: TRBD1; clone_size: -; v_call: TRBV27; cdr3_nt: TGTGCCAGCAGTTTGAGGGGGCGAACCGGGGAGCTGTTTTTT; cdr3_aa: CASSLRGRTGELFF
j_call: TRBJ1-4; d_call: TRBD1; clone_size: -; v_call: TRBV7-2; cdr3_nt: TGTGCCAGCAGCTTAAGACTTAATGGACAGGGCATTAATGAAAAACTGTTTTTT; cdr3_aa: CASSLRLNGQGINEKLFF
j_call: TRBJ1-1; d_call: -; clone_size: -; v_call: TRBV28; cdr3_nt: TGTGCCAGCAGTTTTGGCGGGGCAGGGAACACTGAAGCTTTCTTT; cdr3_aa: CASSFGGAGNTEAFF
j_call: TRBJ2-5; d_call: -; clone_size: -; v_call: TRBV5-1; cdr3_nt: TGCGCCAGCAGCTTGGTTGGGGGCGTGAAGACCCAGTACTTC; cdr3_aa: CASSLVGGVKTQYF
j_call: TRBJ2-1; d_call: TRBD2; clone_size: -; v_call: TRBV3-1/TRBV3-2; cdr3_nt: TGTGCCAGCAGCCAAGACTTGGGGGAGGGATACAATGAGCAGTTCTTC; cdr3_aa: CASSQDLGEGYNEQFF
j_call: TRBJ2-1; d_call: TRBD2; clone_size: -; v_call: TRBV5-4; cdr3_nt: TGTGCCAGCAGCGGGGCCCTCGTAGCGGGGGGGCTCCCGTCGAATGAGCAGTTCTTC; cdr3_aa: CASSGALVAGGLPSNEQFF
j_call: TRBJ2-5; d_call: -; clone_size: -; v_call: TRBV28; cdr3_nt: TGTGCCAGCAGCAAACGTACAGGGTTTGAGACCCAGTACTTC; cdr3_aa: CASSKRTGFETQYF
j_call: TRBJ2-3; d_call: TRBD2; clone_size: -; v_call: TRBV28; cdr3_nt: TGTGCCAGCAGATCGGCTAGCGGGACAGATACGCAGTATTTT; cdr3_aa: CASRSASGTDTQYF
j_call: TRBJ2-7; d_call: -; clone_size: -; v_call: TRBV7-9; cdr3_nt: TGTGCCAGCAGCGCAGGGGGGCCAGGCGAGCAGTACTTC; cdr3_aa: CASSAGGPGEQYF
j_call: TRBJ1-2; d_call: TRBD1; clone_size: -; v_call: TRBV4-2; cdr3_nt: TGTGCCAGCAGCCCGGGACAGGGTGGCTACACCTTC; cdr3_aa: CASSPGQGGYTF
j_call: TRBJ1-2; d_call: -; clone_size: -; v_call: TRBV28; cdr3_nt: TGTGCCAGCACGGCGAGCGGCCCTAACTATGGCTACACCTTC; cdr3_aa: CASTASGPNYGYTF
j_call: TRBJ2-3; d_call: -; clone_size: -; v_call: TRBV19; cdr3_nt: TGTGCCAGTGGGAACCAGGGGACAGATACGCAGTATTTT; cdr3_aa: CASGNQGTDTQYF
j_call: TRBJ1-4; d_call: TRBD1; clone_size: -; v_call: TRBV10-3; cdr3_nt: TGTGCCATCAGTGTTACACAGGGGGAGAATGAAAAACTGTTTTTT; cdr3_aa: CAISVTQGENEKLFF
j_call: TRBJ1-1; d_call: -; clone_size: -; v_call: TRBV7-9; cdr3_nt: TGTGCCAGCAGTGCCAGGGGTGAAGCTTTCTTT; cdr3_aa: CASSARGEAFF
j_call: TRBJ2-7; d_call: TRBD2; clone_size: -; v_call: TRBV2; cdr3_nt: TGTGCCAGCAGTGAAGTCGGCGGGAGGGGGTACGAGCAGTACTTC; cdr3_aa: CASSEVGGRGYEQYF
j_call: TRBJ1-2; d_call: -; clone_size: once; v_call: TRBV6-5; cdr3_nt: TGTGCCAGCAGGGAGACGGAGAACTATGGCTACACCTTC; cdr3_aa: CASRETENYGYTF
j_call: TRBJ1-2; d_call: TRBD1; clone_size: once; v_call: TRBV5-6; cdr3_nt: TGTGCCAGCAGCTTGGCCGGGACAGGGAAAATTGGCTACACCTTC; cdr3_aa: CASSLAGTGKIGYTF
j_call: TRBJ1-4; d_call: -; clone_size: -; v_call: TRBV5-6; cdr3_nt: TGTGCCAGCAGCACGGGACTCCCCAATGAAAAACTGTTTTTT; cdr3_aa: CASSTGLPNEKLFF
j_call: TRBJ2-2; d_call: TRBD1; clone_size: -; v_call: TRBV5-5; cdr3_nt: TGTGCCAGCAGCTTGACGGCCGTTTTGACAGGGACGGACGGGGAGCTGTTTTTT; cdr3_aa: CASSLTAVLTGTDGELFF
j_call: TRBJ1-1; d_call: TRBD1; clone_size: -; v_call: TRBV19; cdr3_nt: TGTGCCAGCCCACCTCCAGACAGGGGCTGGAACACTGAAGCTTTCTTT; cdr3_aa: CASPPPDRGWNTEAFF
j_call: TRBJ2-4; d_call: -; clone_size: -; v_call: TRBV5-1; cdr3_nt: TGCGCCAGCAGCACTGATCAGGGAAACATTCAGTACTTC; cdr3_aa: CASSTDQGNIQYF
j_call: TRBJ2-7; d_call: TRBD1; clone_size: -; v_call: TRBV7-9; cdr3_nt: TGTGCCAGCAGCTTGTGGACAGGACCTCTAGGGAGCTCCTACGAGCAGTACTTC; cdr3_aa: CASSLWTGPLGSSYEQYF
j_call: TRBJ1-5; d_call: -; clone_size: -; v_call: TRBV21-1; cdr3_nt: TGTGCCAGCAGCAAACAGGAAAGGGGTCAGCCCCAGCATTTT; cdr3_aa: CASSKQERGQPQHF
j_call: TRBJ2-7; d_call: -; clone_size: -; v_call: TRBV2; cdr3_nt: TGTGCCAGCAGTGAAGCGGGGCCAGGTTACTCCTACGAGCAGTACTTC; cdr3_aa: CASSEAGPGYSYEQYF
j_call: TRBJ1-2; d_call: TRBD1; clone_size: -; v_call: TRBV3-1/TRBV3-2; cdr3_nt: TGTGCCAGCAGCCAAGGGACAACAGGGGTGTATGGCTACACCTTC; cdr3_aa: CASSQGTTGVYGYTF